This entry concerns a single T cell receptor beta chain. The sample originates from a study of blood T cell repertoires in COVID-19. About the research overall: The United States, Italy and Spain supplied acute and convalescent COVID-19 samples.

Original methodology: Counts of nucleated cells, estimated from reference gene primer amplification, were obtained. Profiled with immunoSEQ multiplex PCR; TCRdb holds only in-frame clones, not every one. That table furnishes V, J and clone size, whereas the DNA furnished D and trimming. This table has tens of thousands of clones, roughly 90% appearing once. The J segment lost 5 bases and the V segment lost 4 bases, leaving 9 bases of the junction unmatched. Germline lookup yields CDR1 MNHEY and CDR2 SVGAGI. This CDR3 is 16 amino acids long. The sequencing input was peripheral blood. The TCR comes from a man in his sixties with active COVID-19. The chain joins TRBV6-5 to TRBJ2-1, with 9 bases that match TRBD2. Written as DNA, the CDR3 is TGTGCCAGCAGTTCTTTAGGGCGGGGGGGGAACAATGAGCAGTTCTTC. It codes for CASSSLGRGGNNEQFF.